This T cell receptor (beta chain) is from a study of T cells in Graves' hyperthyroidism and ophthalmopathy (dated by TCRdb to between 2018 and 2021). In the study overall: Peripheral blood was collected at initial diagnosis, before any treatment. To identify TCR V-J signatures that set the groups apart, the researchers used a discovery cohort of about a hundred patients, made up of some 41 with Graves' ophthalmopathy and some 58 with stable Graves' hyperthyroidism. An independent validation cohort of around 19 hyperthyroidism patients and approximately 16 patients who later progressed to ophthalmopathy tested prospective prediction of ophthalmopathy. The approximately 100 discovery patients were divided at random into training and test sets in a 7:3 ratio. In six Graves' hyperthyroidism patients, the study also compared T-cell repertoires from thyroid tissue with T-cell repertoires from blood. Once sampling was done, hyperthyroidism patients were given methimazole at a starting dose of 30 mg daily, whereas ophthalmopathy patients were given high-dose intravenous methylprednisolone. The paper reports TCR Vbeta CDR3 sequencing of roughly 140 peripheral blood samples: around 45 ophthalmopathy, approximately 74 hyperthyroidism and approximately 17 progressor patients. The paper as a whole reports these results and caveats: Ophthalmopathy was separated from stable hyperthyroidism by a 13 V-J signature model, with roughly 88% sensitivity and 81% to 82% specificity obtained in cross-validation and 80%/75% obtained in testing. During validation, the model predicted progression to ophthalmopathy a median of about 5.9 months ahead of onset, with more than 60% sensitivity and under 85% specificity. Sample size was not statistically predetermined, and blinding of investigators to group allocation was not performed. Blood samples also contained most of the expanded thyroid clonotypes (frequency above 0.001), which suggests that blood repertoires may reflect thyroid immune responses.

This clonotype was counted many times. It lacks a known antigen. Per-nucleotide qualities are absent, and no much larger clonotype sits a single base away. The TCR beta CDR3 regions were amplified from RNA transcripts. A first-round RT-PCR of the TCR CDR3 used the HTBI primer set with the Qiagen OneStep RT-PCR kit. Libraries were constructed in a second round of multiplex PCR, after which size selection and purification were performed. Paired-end sequencing of the libraries was performed with 100 bp reads on an Illumina HiSeq2000. Per the source publication's procedure: SOAPnuke was used to process the raw data, with reads discarded if the reads contained adapters or uncalled bases, had a mean Phred below 15, or lacked an exact constant-primer or identifier match. COPE v1.2.5 was used to merge high-quality paired reads, and clonotypes were defined as unique nucleotide sequences. MiTCR v1.1 was used to align clonotypes to the IMGT TRBV, TRBD and TRBJ reference segments. Analysis was restricted to V-J combinations with a frequency above 0.0001, which covered about 99% of repertoires. The TCS score was defined as F50 (clonal expansion) divided by E x V (chaos), with BLOSUM62-based TCRdist calculated between CDR3 peptides within each V-J. Welch's t-statistics and random forest reduced roughly 500 V-J features to 10 to 15, which were used in a naive Bayes classifier (R e1071). The public reads were reanalyzed by TCRdb: fastp trimming at Q25, MiXCR alignment, in-frame beta chains only. For every CDR3 protein sequence, its rows merge into one entry that carries the most common genes and DNA. TCRdb assigned the V and J calls; the authors' analysis was not used. The sample table records 360,000 or so distinct CDR3 sequences; about a sixth of these occur just once. Jointly, the top ten make up around 15% of the sample.

The germline V gene (reference sequence) provides CDR1 DFQATT and CDR2 SNEGSKA. Germline trimming: 1 base from V, 4 bases from J; junction bases outside gene matches: 6. Inclusive of the bounding cysteine and phenylalanine, the CDR3 is 15 residues long. The only DNA kept is the CDR3, 45 bases in frame from the first base. Moderately to severely active disease, a Clinical Activity Score of at least 3, a NOSPECS grade of at least 4, and a duration under 3 months were present in ophthalmopathy patients. Exclusion was applied to patients with uncontrolled infections, other autoimmune diseases, pregnancy or lactation. Clinical symptoms, serum thyroxine and TRAb, thyroid ultrasound, and orbital computed tomography formed the basis for the diagnoses. PBMCs were isolated from about 9 ml of fresh peripheral blood by Ficoll-Paque density gradient centrifugation. Total RNA was extracted with Trizol reagent, and quality was checked on an Agilent 2100 Bioanalyzer.

The chain is made from TRBV20-1 and TRBJ2-7; the junction holds 11 bases that match TRBD2. The source material was blood. The origin of this receptor is a middle-aged woman with Graves' ophthalmopathy. In nucleotides, the sequence is TGCAGTGCTAGAGGGGGACTAGCGGCCGTTTACGAGCAGTACTTC. Translated, it gives CSARGGLAAVYEQYF.